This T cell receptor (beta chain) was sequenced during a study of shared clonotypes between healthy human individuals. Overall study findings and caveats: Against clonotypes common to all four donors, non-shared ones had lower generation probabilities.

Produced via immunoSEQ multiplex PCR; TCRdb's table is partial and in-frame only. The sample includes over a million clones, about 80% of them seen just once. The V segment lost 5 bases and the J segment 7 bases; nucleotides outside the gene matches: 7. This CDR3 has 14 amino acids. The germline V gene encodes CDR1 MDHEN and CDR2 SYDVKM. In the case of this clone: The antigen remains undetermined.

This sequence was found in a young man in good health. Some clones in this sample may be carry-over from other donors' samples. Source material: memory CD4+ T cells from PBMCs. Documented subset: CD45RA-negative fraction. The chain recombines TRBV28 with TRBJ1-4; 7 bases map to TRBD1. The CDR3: CASSTTGMGEKLFF. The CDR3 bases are TGTGCCAGCAGTACGACAGGGATGGGTGAAAAACTGTTTTTT.